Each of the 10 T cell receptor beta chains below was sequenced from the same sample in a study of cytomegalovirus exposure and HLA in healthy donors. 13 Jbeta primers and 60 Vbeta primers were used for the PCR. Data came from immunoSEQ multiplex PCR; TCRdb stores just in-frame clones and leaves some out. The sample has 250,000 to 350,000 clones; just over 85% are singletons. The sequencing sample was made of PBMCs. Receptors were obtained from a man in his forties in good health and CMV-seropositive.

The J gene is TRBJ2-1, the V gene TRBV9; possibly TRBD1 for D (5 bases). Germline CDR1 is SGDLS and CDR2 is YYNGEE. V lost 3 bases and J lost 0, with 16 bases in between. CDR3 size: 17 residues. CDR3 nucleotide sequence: TGTGCCAGCAGCGCATCACAGGCTCCGAGCTCCTACAATGAGCAGTTCTTC. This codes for CASSASQAPSSYNEQFF.

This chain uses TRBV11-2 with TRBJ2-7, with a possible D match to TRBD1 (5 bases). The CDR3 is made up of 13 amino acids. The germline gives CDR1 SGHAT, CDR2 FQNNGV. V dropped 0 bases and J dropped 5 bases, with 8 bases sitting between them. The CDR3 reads CASSLDIGDEQYF. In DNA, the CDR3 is TGTGCCAGCAGCTTAGATATAGGGGACGAGCAGTACTTC.

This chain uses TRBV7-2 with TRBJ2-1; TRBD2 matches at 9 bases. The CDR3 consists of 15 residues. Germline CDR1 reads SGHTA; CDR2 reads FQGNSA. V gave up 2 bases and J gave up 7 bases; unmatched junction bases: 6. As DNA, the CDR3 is TGTGCCAGCAGCTTAATGGTAGCGGGAGTTAATGAGCAGTTCTTC. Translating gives CASSLMVAGVNEQFF. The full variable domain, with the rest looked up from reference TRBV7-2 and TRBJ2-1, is GAGVSQSPSNKVTEKGKDVELRCDPISGHTALYWYRQSLGQGLEFLIYFQGNSAPDKSGLPSDRFSAERTGGSVSTLTIQRTQQEDSAVYLCASSLMVAGVNEQFFGPGTRLTVL.

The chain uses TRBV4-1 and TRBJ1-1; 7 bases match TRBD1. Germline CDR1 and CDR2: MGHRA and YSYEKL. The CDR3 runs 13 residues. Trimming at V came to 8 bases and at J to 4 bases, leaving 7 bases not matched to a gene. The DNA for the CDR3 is TGCGCCAGCGCCAGTTCAGGGGGCACTGAAGCTTTCTTT. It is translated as CASASSGGTEAFF.

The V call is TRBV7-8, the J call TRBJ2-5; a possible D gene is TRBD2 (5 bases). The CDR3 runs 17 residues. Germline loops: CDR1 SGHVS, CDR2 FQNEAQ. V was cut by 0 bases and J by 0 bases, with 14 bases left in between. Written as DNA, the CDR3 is TGTGCCAGCAGCTTAGCGCTCGAGGGCCGATACCAAGAGACCCAGTACTTC. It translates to CASSLALEGRYQETQYF.

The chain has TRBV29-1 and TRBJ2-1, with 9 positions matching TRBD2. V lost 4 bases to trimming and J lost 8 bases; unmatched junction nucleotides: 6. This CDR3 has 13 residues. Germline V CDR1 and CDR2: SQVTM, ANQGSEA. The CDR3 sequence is CSVVSGSEDEQFF. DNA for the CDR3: TGCAGCGTTGTTAGCGGGAGTGAGGATGAGCAGTTCTTC.

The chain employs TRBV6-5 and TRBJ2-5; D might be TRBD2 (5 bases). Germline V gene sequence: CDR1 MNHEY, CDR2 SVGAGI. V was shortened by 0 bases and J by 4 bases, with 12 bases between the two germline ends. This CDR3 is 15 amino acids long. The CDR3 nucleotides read TGTGCCAGCAGTTACTCCACAGCTCGGGGAGAGACCCAGTACTTC. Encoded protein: CASSYSTARGETQYF.

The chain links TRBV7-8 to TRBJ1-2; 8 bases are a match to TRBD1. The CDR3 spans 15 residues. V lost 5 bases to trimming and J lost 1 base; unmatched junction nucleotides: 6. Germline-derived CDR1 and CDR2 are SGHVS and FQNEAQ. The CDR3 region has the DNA TGTGCCAGCAGCGCAGACACAGGGGGTAACTATGGCTACACCTTC. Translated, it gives CASSADTGGNYGYTF.

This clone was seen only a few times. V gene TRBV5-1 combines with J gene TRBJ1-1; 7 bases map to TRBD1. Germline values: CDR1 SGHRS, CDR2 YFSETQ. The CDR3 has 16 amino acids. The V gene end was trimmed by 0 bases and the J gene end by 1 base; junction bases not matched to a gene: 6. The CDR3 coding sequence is TGCGCCAGCAGCTTGGAAACAGGGGTGAGGAACACTGAAGCTTTCTTT. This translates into CASSLETGVRNTEAFF.

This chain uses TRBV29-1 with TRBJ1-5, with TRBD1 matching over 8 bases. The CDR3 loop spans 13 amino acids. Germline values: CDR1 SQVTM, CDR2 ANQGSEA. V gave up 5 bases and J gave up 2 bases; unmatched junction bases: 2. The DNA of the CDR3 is TGCAGCGTTTCACAGGGGGGCAATCAGCCCCAGCATTTT. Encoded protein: CSVSQGGNQPQHF.